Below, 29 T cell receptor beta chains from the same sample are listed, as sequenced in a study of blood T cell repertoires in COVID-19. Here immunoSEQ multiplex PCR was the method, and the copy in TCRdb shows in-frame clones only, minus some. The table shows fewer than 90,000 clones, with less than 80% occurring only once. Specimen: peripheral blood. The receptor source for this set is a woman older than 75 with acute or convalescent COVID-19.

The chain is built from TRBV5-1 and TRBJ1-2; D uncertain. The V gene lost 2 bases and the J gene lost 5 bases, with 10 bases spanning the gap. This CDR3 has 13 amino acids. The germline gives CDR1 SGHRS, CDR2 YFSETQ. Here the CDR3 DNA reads TGCGCCAGCAGCTTCGACATGTGGTATGGCTACACCTTC. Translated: CASSFDMWYGYTF.

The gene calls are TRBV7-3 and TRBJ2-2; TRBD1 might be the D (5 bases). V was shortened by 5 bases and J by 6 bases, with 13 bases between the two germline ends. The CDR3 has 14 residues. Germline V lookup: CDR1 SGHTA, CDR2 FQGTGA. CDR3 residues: CASSAQTVSGELFF. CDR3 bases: TGTGCCAGCAGCGCCCAGACAGTATCCGGGGAGCTGTTTTTT.

CDR3 in DNA: TGTGCCAGCAGCTTGACAGGAATGAACACTGAAGCTTTCTTT. Its translation: CASSLTGMNTEAFF. The gene calls are TRBV7-2 and TRBJ1-1, with D perhaps matching TRBD1 (6 bases). The CDR3 length is 14 residues. V lost 3 bases, J lost 0 bases, and 8 bases lay in between. CDR1 and CDR2 from the germline V gene are SGHTA and FQGNSA.

The CDR3 DNA sequence: TGTGCCAGCAGCTTGGACAGGGTTTCCTACGAGCAGTACTTC. This sequence encodes CASSLDRVSYEQYF. The chain has TRBV5-6 and TRBJ2-7, with D possibly being TRBD1 (6 bases). This CDR3 is built from 14 residues. CDR1 SGHDT and CDR2 YYEEEE come from the germline V gene. Between the trimmed V and J ends, which lost 0 bases and 1 base, there was a span of 8 bases.

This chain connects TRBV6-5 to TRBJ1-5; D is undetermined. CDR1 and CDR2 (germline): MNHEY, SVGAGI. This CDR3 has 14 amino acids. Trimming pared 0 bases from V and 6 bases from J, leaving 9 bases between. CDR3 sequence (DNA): TGTGCCAGCAGTTACTCGGCTACAGTTCAGCCCCAGCATTTT. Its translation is CASSYSATVQPQHF.

DNA of the CDR3: TGTGCCAGCAGTTTTTGGTCGAGGGCGAGTAAGGAGACCCAGTACTTC. Translating it yields CASSFWSRASKETQYF. The chain uses TRBV6-5 and TRBJ2-5, with a possible D match to TRBD2 (5 bases). V was shortened by 4 bases and J by 5 bases, with 20 bases between the two germline ends. The germline V gene encodes CDR1 MNHEY and CDR2 SVGAGI. This CDR3 is built from 16 residues.

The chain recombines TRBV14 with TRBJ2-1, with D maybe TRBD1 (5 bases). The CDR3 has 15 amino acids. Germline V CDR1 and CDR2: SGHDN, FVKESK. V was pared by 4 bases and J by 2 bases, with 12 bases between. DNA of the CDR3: TGTGCCAGCAGCCCCCGGAAGGGGACCTACAATGAGCAGTTCTTC. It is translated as CASSPRKGTYNEQFF. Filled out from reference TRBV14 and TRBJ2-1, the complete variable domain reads EAGVTQFPSHSVIEKGQTVTLRCDPISGHDNLYWYRRVMGKEIKFLLHFVKESKQDESGMPNNRFLAERTGGTYSTLKVQPAELEDSGVYFCASSPRKGTYNEQFFGPGTRLTVL.

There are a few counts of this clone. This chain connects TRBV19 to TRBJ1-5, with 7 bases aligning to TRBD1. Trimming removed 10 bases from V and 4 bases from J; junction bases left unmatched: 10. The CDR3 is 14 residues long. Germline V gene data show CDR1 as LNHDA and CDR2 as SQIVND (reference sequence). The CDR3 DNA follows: TGTGCCACGACGACAGGGTTGGCTAATCAGCCCCAGCATTTT. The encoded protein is CATTTGLANQPQHF.

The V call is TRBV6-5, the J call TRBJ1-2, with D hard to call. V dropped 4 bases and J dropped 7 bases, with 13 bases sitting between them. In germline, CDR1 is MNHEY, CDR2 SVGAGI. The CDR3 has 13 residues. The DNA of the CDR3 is TGTGCCAGCAGTTCGACCGTAGCGGGTGGCTACACCTTC. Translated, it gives CASSSTVAGGYTF.

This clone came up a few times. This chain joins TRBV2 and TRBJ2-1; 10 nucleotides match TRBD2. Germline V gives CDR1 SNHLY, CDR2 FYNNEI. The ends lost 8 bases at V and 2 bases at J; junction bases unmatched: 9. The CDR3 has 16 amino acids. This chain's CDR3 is CASEKYGTSAYNEQFF. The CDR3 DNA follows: TGTGCCAGCGAGAAGTACGGGACTAGCGCCTACAATGAGCAGTTCTTC.

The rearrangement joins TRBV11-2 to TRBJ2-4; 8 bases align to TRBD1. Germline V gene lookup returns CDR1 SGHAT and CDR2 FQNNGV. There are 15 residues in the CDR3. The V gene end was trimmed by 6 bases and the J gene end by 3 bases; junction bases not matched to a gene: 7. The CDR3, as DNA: TGTGCCAGCAGGGCTGTGACAGGGGTCAAAAACATTCAGTACTTC. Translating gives CASRAVTGVKNIQYF.

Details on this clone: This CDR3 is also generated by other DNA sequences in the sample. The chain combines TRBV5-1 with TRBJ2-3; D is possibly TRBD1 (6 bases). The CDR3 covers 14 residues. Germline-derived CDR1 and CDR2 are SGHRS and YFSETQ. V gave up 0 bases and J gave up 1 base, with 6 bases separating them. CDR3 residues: CASSLEGGTDTQYF. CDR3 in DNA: TGCGCCAGCAGCTTGGAGGGGGGCACAGATACGCAGTATTTT.

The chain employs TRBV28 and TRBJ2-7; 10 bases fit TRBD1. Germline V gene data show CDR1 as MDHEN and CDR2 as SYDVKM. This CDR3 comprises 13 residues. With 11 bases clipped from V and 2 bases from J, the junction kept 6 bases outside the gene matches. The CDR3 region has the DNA TGTGCCTCGGGGGACAGGGGTCCCTACGAGCAGTACTTC. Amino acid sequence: CASGDRGPYEQYF.

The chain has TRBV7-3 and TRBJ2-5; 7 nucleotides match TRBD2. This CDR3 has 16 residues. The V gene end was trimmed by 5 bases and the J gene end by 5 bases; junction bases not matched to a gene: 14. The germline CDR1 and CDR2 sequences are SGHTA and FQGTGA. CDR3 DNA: TGTGCCAGCAGCCCCTCTAGCGGTAACCTGGGGGAGACCCAGTACTTC. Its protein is CASSPSSGNLGETQYF.

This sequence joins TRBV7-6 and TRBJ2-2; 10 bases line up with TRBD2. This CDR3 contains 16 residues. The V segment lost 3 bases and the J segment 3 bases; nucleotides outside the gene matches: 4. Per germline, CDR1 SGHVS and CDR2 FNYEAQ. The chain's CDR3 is CASSFTSGAHTGELFF. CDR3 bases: TGTGCCAGCAGCTTTACTAGCGGGGCTCACACCGGGGAGCTGTTTTTT.

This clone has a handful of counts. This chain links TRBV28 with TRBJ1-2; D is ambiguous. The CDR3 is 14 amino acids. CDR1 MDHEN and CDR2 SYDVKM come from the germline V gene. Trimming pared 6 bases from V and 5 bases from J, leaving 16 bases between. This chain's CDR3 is CASRPGSSVYGYTF. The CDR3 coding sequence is TGTGCCAGCAGGCCGGGATCCTCCGTATATGGCTACACCTTC.

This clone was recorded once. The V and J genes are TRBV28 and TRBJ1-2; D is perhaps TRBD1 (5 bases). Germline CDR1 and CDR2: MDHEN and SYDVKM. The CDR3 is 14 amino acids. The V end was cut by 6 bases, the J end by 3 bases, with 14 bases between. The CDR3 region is CASSPRQGYYGYTF. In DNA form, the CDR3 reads TGTGCCAGCAGCCCCCGGCAGGGCTACTATGGCTACACCTTC.

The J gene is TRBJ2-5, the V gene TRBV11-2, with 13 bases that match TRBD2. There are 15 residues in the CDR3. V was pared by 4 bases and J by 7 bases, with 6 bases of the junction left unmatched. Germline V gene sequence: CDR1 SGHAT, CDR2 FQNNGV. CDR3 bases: TGTGCCAGCAGCTCCGGGACTAGCGGGGTGGGGACCCAGTACTTC. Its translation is CASSSGTSGVGTQYF.

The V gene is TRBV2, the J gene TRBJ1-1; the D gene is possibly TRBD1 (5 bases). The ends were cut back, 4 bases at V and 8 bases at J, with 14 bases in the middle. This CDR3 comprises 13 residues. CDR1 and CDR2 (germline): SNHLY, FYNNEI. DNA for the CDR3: TGTGCCAGCAGTGTAGCCAGGGTAGCCGAAGCTTTCTTT. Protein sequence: CASSVARVAEAFF.

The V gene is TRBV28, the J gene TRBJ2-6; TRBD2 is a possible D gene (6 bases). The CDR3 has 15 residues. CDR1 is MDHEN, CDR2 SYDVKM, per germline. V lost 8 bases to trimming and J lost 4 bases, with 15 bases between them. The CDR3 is CASSLRGGGANVLTF. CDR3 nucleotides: TGTGCCAGCTCTCTACGAGGAGGGGGGGCCAACGTCCTGACTTTC.

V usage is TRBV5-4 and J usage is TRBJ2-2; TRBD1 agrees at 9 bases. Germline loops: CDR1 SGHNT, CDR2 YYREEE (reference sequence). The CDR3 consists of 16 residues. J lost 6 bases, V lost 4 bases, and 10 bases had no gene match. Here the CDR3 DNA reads TGTGCCAGCAGCACCGGGACAGGGCGTTCTTCCGGGGAGCTGTTTTTT. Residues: CASSTGTGRSSGELFF.

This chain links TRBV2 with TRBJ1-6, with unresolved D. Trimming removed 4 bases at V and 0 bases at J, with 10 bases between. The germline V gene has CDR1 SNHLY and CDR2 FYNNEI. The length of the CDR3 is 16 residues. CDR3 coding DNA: TGTGCCAGCAGTGGGCGGGGATTCTCCTATAATTCACCCCTCCACTTT. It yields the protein CASSGRGFSYNSPLHF.

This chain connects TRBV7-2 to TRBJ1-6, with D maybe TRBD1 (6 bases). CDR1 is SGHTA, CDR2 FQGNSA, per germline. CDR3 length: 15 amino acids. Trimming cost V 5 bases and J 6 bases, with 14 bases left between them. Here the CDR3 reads CASSLQGQINSPLHF. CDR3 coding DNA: TGTGCCAGCAGCCTCCAAGGACAGATTAATTCACCCCTCCACTTT.

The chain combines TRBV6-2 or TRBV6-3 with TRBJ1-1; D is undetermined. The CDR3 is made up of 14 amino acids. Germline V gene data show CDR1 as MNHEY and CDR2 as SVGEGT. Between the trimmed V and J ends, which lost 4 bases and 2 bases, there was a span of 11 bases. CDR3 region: CASSFLSTNTEAFF. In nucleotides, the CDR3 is TGTGCCAGCAGTTTTCTGAGCACTAACACTGAAGCTTTCTTT.

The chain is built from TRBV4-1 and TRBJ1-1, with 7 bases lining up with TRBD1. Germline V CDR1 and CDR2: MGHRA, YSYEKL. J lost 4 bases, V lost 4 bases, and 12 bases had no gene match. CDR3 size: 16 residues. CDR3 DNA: TGCGCCAGCAGCCGAGTGACAGGGCTAGCCGTCACTGAAGCTTTCTTT. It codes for CASSRVTGLAVTEAFF.

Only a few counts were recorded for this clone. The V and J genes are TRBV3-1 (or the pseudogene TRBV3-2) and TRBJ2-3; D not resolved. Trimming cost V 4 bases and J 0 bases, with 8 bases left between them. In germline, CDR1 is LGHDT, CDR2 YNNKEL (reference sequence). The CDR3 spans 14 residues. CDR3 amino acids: CASSRVASTDTQYF. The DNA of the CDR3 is TGTGCCAGCAGCCGAGTTGCTAGCACAGATACGCAGTATTTT.

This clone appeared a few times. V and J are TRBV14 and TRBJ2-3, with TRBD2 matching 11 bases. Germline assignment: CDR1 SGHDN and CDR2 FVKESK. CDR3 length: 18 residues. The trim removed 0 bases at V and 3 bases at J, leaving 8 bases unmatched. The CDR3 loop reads CASSQDSLGLAGTDTQYF. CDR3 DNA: TGTGCCAGCAGCCAAGATAGCCTAGGACTAGCGGGTACAGATACGCAGTATTTT.

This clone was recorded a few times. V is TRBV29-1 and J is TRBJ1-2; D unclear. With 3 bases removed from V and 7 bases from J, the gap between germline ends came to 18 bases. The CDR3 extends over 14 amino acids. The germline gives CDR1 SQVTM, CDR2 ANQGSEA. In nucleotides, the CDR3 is TGCAGCGTTGAGAACCCTTTGGGCCAAGGTGGCTACACCTTC. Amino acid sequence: CSVENPLGQGGYTF.

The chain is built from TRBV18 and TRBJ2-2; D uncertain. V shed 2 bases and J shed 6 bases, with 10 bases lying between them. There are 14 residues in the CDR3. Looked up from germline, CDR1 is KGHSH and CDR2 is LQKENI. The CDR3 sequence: CASSPLGASGELFF. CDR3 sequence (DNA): TGTGCCAGCTCACCATTGGGCGCTTCCGGGGAGCTGTTTTTT. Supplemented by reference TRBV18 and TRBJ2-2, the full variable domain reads NAGVMQNPRHLVRRRGQEARLRCSPMKGHSHVYWYRQLPEEGLKFMVYLQKENIIDESGMPKERFSAEFPKEGPSILRIQQVVRGDSAAYFCASSPLGASGELFFGEGSRLTVL.